The next 18 T cell receptor beta chains were all read from a single sample in a study of T-cell reconstitution after alpha-beta-depleted transplantation in children. Unique molecular identifiers were used to barcode this TCRbeta library. Using its own MiXCR run on the PCR reads, TCRdb lists one record per CDR3 protein. The sample contains 200,000 to 250,000 distinct CDR3 sequences, about 26% of which appear only once. The material was PBMCs, obtained before TCRalphabeta/CD19-depleted stem cell transplant. The receptors stem from a girl aged 2 to 9 with Fanconi anemia, due to receive a stem cell transplant.

V and J are TRBV20-1 and TRBJ2-7; D ambiguous. Germline loops: CDR1 DFQATT, CDR2 SNEGSKA (reference sequence). V was pared by 3 bases and J by 3 bases, with 9 bases between. The CDR3 runs 12 residues. CDR3 DNA sequence: TGCAGTGCTAGCTTCTCCGGCTACGAGCAGTACTTC. It is translated as CSASFSGYEQYF.

This sequence joins TRBV12-3 or TRBV12-4 and TRBJ2-1, with 11 bases matching TRBD2. This CDR3 is 16 amino acids long. Trimming took 5 bases from V and 5 from J; bases not matched to a gene: 8. The CDR3 reads CASSPGTSGVDNEQFF. CDR3 nucleotide sequence: TGTGCCAGCAGTCCCGGGACTAGCGGAGTTGACAATGAGCAGTTCTTC.

This clonotype was counted at least ten times. This sequence joins TRBV25-1 and TRBJ1-4, with unresolved D. Trimming left V 2 bases short and J 4 bases short, with 5 bases between. CDR3 size: 13 residues. Germline CDR1 and CDR2: MGHDK and SYGVNS. The CDR3, as DNA: TGTGCCAGCAGTGAAGTCTTTAATGAAAAACTGTTTTTT. Protein product: CASSEVFNEKLFF.

The chain employs TRBV20-1 and TRBJ2-7; D is perhaps TRBD1 (6 bases). CDR3 size: 11 residues. V was pared by 4 bases and J by 13 bases, with 17 bases between. In germline, CDR1 is DFQATT, CDR2 SNEGSKA (reference sequence). CDR3 amino acids: CSAIGEPGHYF. CDR3 coding DNA: TGCAGTGCTATCGGCGAACCGGGACACTACTTC.

In its sample, this clonotype was seen many times. The chain combines TRBV11-2 with TRBJ2-2, with TRBD2 identical over 9 bases. The V gene's germline CDR1 is SGHAT and CDR2 FQNNGV. The CDR3 sequence is 21 residues long. V lost 0 bases, J lost 0 bases, and 14 bases stayed unmatched. The CDR3 sequence is CASSLEEREKRGVPNTGELFF. In nucleotides, the CDR3 is TGTGCCAGCAGCTTAGAGGAGCGGGAGAAGCGGGGGGTACCGAACACCGGGGAGCTGTTTTTT.

In this sample, this clonotype turned up a few times. The chain links TRBV20-1 to TRBJ2-7, with 7 nucleotides matching TRBD2. V trimming: 3 bases; J trimming: 0 bases; junction bases outside the gene matches: 17. There are 18 residues in the CDR3. Germline assignment: CDR1 DFQATT and CDR2 SNEGSKA (reference sequence). DNA of the CDR3: TGCAGTGCTAGTCCGGCGACTAGCTCCTACCCCAACTCCTACGAGCAGTACTTC. It specifies CSASPATSSYPNSYEQYF.

This clonotype was picked up many times. V is TRBV20-1 and J is TRBJ2-7; 8 bases align to TRBD1. With 6 bases clipped from V and 2 bases from J, the junction kept 9 bases outside the gene matches. This CDR3 comprises 14 residues. Germline CDR1 reads DFQATT; CDR2 reads SNEGSKA (reference sequence). The CDR3 here is CSAKGQGVPYEQYF. CDR3 DNA: TGCAGTGCGAAAGGACAGGGCGTACCCTACGAGCAGTACTTC.

This clonotype was seen many times. Here the CDR3 DNA reads TGCAGTGTCTCCGCGGGCCTCTCCTACAATGAGCAGTTCTTC. Translated: CSVSAGLSYNEQFF. V gene TRBV20-1 combines with J gene TRBJ2-1, with D perhaps matching TRBD2 (5 bases). The CDR3 totals 14 residues. V was cut by 7 bases and J by 0 bases, with 13 bases left in between. Germline loops: CDR1 DFQATT, CDR2 SNEGSKA (reference sequence).

This clonotype has at least ten counts. V is TRBV20-1 and J is TRBJ2-3; 8 bases fit TRBD2. The CDR3 runs 15 residues. The germline CDR1 and CDR2 sequences are DFQATT and SNEGSKA (reference sequence). With 5 bases clipped from V and 2 bases from J, the junction kept 9 bases outside the gene matches. The DNA for the CDR3 is TGCAGTGCTCCCCATAGCGGGGCGTACACAGATACGCAGTATTTT. Its protein product is CSAPHSGAYTDTQYF.

This chain links TRBV27 with TRBJ1-2; weak D call: TRBD1 (6 bases). Germline assignment: CDR1 MNHEY and CDR2 SMNVEV (reference sequence). The V gene lost 10 bases and the J gene lost 4 bases, with 13 bases spanning the gap. The CDR3 is 12 residues long. The CDR3 coding sequence is TGTGCCACCCAACTACAGGGCTATGGCTACACCTTC. Translating gives CATQLQGYGYTF.

The V call is TRBV28, the J call TRBJ2-5; 11 nucleotides match TRBD2. Germline trimming cut 3 bases from V and 0 bases from J; bases unmatched to any gene: 6. CDR3 length: 17 amino acids. Germline V gene sequence: CDR1 MDHEN, CDR2 SYDVKM. This chain's CDR3 is CASSFPVGLADQETQYF. As DNA, the CDR3 is TGTGCCAGCAGTTTTCCCGTGGGACTAGCGGACCAAGAGACCCAGTACTTC.

V is TRBV30 and J is TRBJ2-7; no firm D call. The CDR3 sequence is 14 residues long. CDR1 is GTSNPN and CDR2 is SVGIG in the germline V gene (reference sequence). V was pared by 2 bases and J by 1 base, with 12 bases between. CDR3 in amino acids: CAWSPKVDSYEQYF. CDR3 DNA: TGTGCCTGGAGTCCCAAGGTGGATTCCTACGAGCAGTACTTC.

At least ten counts were recorded for this clonotype. In nucleotides, the CDR3 is TGTGCCAGCTACTCAGGGACAGGGGGCCAAGAGACCCAGTACTTC. Amino acids: CASYSGTGGQETQYF. This sequence joins TRBV12-3 or TRBV12-4 and TRBJ2-5; 11 bases line up with TRBD1. V shed 8 bases, J shed 1 base, and the junction held 6 bases outside the gene matches. The CDR3 loop spans 15 amino acids.

CDR3 in DNA: TGCAGTGCTAGCCGGGACGCTAGCTCTGGAAACACCATATATTTT. Its translation: CSASRDASSGNTIYF. The chain is built from TRBV20-1 and TRBJ1-3; D may be TRBD1 (5 bases). V was pared by 3 bases and J by 0 bases, with 12 bases between. Germline loops: CDR1 DFQATT, CDR2 SNEGSKA (reference sequence). The length of the CDR3 is 15 residues.

In its sample, this clonotype was seen many times. The V gene is TRBV28, the J gene TRBJ2-7; possibly TRBD2 for D (5 bases). Germline CDR1 is MDHEN and CDR2 is SYDVKM. Trimming took off 7 bases at V and 3 bases at J, with 13 bases between the two ends. The CDR3 extends over 13 amino acids. CDR3 region: CASMDGEDYEQYF. The CDR3 coding sequence is TGTGCCAGCATGGACGGGGAAGACTACGAGCAGTACTTC.

This clonotype was seen many times. The chain carries TRBV29-1 and TRBJ2-7; TRBD1 is a possible D gene (6 bases). The CDR3 runs 13 residues. Per the germline V gene, CDR1 is SQVTM and CDR2 is ANQGSEA. V dropped 6 bases and J dropped 3 bases, with 15 bases sitting between them. The CDR3 DNA follows: TGCAGCGTCACCGGGACATCGCTCTACGAGCAGTACTTC. Translating gives CSVTGTSLYEQYF.

This clonotype was seen only a few times. This sequence joins TRBV28 and TRBJ2-2, with D perhaps matching TRBD1 (6 bases). Germline V lookup: CDR1 MDHEN, CDR2 SYDVKM. The CDR3 extends over 13 amino acids. Trimming pared 9 bases from V and 4 bases from J, leaving 12 bases between. DNA of the CDR3: TGTGCCAGTCGTGGGGGCGGCACCGGGGAGCTGTTTTTT. Its translation is CASRGGGTGELFF.

This clonotype came up many times. The rearrangement joins TRBV20-1 to TRBJ2-5; TRBD2 might be the D (7 bases). The CDR3 totals 13 residues. The V gene's germline CDR1 is DFQATT and CDR2 SNEGSKA (reference sequence). Trimming shortened V by 7 bases and J by 0 bases, and 12 bases separated the two germline ends. The CDR3, as DNA: TGCAGTGGGGGGGGGCCCAACCAAGAGACCCAGTACTTC. Amino acid sequence: CSGGGPNQETQYF.